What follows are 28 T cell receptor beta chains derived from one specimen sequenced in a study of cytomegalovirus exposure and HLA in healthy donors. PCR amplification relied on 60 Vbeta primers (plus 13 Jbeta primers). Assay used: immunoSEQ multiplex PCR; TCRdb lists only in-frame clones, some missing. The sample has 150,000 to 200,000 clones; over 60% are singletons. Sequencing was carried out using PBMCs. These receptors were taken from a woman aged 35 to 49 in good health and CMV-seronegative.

Written as DNA, the CDR3 is TGTGCCAGCAGGAAGGGAACTAGTCTGGGCACCGGGGAGCTGTTTTTT. Translation gives CASRKGTSLGTGELFF. V usage is TRBV2 and J usage is TRBJ2-2; tentatively, D is TRBD2 (5 bases). Germline values: CDR1 SNHLY, CDR2 FYNNEI. The V gene lost 6 bases and the J gene lost 4 bases, with 18 bases spanning the gap. The CDR3 covers 16 residues.

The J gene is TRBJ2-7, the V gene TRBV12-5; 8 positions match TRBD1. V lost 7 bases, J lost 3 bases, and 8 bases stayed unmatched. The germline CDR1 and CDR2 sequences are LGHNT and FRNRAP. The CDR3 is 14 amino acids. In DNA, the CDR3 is TGTGCTAGTGCCCGGACAGGGAGAGGCTACGAGCAGTACGTC. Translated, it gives CASARTGRGYEQYV.

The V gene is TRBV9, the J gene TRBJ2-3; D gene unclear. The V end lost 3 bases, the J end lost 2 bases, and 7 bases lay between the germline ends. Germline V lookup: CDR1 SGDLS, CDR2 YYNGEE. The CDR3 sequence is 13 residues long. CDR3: CASSETPTDTQYF. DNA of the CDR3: TGTGCCAGCAGCGAAACTCCCACAGATACGCAGTATTTT.

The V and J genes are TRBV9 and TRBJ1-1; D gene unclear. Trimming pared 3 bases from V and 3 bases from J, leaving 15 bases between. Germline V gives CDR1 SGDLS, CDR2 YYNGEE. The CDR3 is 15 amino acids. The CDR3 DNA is TGTGCCAGCAGCGGTCGGGGTGAGGGCTACACTGAAGCTTTCTTT. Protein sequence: CASSGRGEGYTEAFF.

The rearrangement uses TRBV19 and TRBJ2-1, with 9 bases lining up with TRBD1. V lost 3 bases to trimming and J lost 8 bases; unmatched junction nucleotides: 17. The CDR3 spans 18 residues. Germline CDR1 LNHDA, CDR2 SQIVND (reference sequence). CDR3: CASSISFNWGQGLDEQFF. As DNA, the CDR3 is TGTGCCAGTAGTATTAGTTTCAATTGGGGACAGGGTCTGGATGAGCAGTTCTTC. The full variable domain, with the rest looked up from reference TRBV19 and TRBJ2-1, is DGGITQSPKYLFRKEGQNVTLSCEQNLNHDAMYWYRQDPGQGLRLIYYSQIVNDFQKGDIAEGYSVSREKKESFPLTVTSAQKNPTAFYLCASSISFNWGQGLDEQFFGPGTRLTVL.

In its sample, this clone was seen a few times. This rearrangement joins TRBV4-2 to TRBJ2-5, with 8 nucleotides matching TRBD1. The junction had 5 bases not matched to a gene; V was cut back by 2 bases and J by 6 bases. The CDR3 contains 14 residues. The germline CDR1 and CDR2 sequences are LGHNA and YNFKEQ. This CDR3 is CASSQPGGGQTQYF. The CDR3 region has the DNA TGTGCCAGCAGCCAACCAGGGGGCGGGCAGACCCAGTACTTC.

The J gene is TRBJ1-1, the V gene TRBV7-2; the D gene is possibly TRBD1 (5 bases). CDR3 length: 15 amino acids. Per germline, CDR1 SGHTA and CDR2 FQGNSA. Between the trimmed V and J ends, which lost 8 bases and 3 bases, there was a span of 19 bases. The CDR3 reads CASAPQGRLDTEAFF. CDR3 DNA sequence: TGTGCCAGCGCACCTCAGGGCAGACTTGACACTGAAGCTTTCTTT.

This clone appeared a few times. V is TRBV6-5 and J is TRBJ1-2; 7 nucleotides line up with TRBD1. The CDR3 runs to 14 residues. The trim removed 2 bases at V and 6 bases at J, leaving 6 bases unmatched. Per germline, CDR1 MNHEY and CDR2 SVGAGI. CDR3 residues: CASSYQGGGDGYTF. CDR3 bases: TGTGCCAGCAGTTACCAAGGGGGCGGCGATGGCTACACCTTC.

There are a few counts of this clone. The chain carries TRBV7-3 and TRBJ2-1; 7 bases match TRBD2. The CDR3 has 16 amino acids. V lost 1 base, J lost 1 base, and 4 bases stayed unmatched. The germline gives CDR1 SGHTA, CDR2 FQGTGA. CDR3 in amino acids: CASSLKASGSYNEQFF. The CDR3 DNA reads TGTGCCAGCAGCTTAAAGGCTAGCGGATCCTACAATGAGCAGTTCTTC. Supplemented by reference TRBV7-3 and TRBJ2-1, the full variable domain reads GAGVSQTPSNKVTEKGKYVELRCDPISGHTALYWYRQSLGQGPEFLIYFQGTGAADDSGLPNDRFFAVRPEGSVSTLKIQRTERGDSAVYLCASSLKASGSYNEQFFGPGTRLTVL.

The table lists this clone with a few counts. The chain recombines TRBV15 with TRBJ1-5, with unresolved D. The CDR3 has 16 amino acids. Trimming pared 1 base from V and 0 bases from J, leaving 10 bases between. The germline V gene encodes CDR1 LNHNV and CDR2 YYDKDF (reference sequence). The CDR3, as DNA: TGTGCCACCAGCAGAGGAGTGGTTTCTAGCAATCAGCCCCAGCATTTT. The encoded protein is CATSRGVVSSNQPQHF.

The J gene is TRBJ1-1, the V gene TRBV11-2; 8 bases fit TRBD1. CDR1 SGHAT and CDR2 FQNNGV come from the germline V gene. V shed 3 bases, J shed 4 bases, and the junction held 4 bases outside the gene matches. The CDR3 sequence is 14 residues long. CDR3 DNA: TGTGCCAGCAGCTTCAGGGGGCGAGGCACTGAAGCTTTCTTT. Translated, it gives CASSFRGRGTEAFF. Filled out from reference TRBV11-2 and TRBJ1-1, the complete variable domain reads EAGVAQSPRYKIIEKRQSVAFWCNPISGHATLYWYQQILGQGPKLLIQFQNNGVVDDSQLPKDRFSAERLKGVDSTLKIQPAKLEDSAVYLCASSFRGRGTEAFFGQGTRLTVV.

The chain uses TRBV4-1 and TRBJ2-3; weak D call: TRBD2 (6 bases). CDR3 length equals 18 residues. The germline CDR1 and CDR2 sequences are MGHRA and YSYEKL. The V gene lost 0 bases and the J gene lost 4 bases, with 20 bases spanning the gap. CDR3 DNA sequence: TGCGCCAGCAGCCAAGATCCCTCGGGAGTGGGAAAAGCAGATACGCAGTATTTT. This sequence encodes CASSQDPSGVGKADTQYF.

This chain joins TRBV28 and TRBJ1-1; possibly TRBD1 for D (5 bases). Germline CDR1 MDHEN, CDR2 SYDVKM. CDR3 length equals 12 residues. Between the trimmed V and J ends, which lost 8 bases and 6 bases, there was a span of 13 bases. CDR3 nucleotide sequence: TGTGCCAGCGTCAGGGAAGGCGCTGAAGCTTTCTTT. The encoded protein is CASVREGAEAFF. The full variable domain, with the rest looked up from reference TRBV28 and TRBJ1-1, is DVKVTQSSRYLVKRTGEKVFLECVQDMDHENMFWYRQDPGLGLRLIYFSYDVKMKEKGDIPEGYSVSREKKERFSLILESASTNQTSMYLCASVREGAEAFFGQGTRLTVV.

The CDR3 DNA follows: TGCGCCAGCAGTTATTGGACTAGCGGGAGTGGGTATGAGCAGTTCTTC. Its translation: CASSYWTSGSGYEQFF. V and J are TRBV5-1 and TRBJ2-1; TRBD2 aligns across 13 bases. Germline CDR1 is SGHRS and CDR2 is YFSETQ. The V segment lost 5 bases and the J segment 8 bases; nucleotides outside the gene matches: 10. The CDR3 consists of 16 residues.

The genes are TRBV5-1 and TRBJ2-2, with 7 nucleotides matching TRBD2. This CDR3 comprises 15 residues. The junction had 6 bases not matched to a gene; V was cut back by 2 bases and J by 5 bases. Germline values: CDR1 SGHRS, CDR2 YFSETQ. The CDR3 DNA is TGCGCCAGCAGCTTATGGGAGGGATTGACCGGGGAGCTGTTTTTT. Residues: CASSLWEGLTGELFF.

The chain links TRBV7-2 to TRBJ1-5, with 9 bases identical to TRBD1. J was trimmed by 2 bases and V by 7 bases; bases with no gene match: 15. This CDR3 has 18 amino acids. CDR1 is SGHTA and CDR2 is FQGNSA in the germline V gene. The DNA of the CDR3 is TGTGCCAGCACCGCTACCGGGACAGGGTCGTTTGGCAATCAGCCCCAGCATTTT. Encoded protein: CASTATGTGSFGNQPQHF.

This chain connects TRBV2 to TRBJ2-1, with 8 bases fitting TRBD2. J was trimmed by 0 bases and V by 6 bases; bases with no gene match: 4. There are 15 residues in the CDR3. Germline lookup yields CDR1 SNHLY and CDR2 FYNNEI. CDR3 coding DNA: TGTGCCAGCAGACGCGGGGGGAGCTCCTACAATGAGCAGTTCTTC. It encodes CASRRGGSSYNEQFF.

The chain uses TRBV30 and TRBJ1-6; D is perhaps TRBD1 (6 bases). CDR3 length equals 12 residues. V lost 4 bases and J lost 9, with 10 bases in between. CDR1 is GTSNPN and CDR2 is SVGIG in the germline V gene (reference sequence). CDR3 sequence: CAWITTGSPLHF. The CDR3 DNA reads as TGTGCCTGGATAACGACAGGTTCACCCCTCCACTTT.

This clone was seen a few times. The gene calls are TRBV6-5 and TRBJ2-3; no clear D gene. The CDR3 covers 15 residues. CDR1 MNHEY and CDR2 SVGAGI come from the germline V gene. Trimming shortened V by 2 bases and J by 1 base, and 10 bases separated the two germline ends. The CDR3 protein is CASSYRRFGTDTQYF. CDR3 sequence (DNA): TGTGCCAGCAGTTACCGCCGGTTCGGCACAGATACGCAGTATTTT.

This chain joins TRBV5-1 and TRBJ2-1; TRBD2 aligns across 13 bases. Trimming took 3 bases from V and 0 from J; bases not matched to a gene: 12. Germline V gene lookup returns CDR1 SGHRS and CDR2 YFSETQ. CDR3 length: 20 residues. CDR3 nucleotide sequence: TGCGCCAGCAGCTCTGGATCCGGGACTAGCGGGATGAGCTCCTACAATGAGCAGTTCTTC. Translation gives CASSSGSGTSGMSSYNEQFF.

This CDR3 reads CASSARDVHGNTIYF. For the CDR3, the DNA is TGTGCCAGCAGCGCCAGGGATGTGCATGGAAACACCATATATTTT. The chain uses TRBV9 and TRBJ1-3; TRBD1 is a possible D gene (5 bases). The CDR3 spans 15 residues. Trimming shortened V by 3 bases and J by 3 bases, and 13 bases separated the two germline ends. Germline V gene sequence: CDR1 SGDLS, CDR2 YYNGEE.

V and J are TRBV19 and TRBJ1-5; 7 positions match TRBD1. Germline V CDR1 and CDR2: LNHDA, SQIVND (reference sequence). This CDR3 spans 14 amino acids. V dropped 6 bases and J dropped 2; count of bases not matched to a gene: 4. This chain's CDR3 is CASRNTGGNQPQHF. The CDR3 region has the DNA TGTGCCAGTAGAAATACAGGGGGCAATCAGCCCCAGCATTTT.

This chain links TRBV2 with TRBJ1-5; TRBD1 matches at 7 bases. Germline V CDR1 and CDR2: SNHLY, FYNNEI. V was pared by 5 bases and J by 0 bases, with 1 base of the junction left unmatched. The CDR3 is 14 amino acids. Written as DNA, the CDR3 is TGTGCCAGCAGTTACAGGGGTAGCAATCAGCCCCAGCATTTT. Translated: CASSYRGSNQPQHF. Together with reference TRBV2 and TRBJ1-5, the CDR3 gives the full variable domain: EPEVTQTPSHQVTQMGQEVILRCVPISNHLYFYWYRQILGQKVEFLVSFYNNEISEKSEIFDDQFSVERPDGSNFTLKIRSTKLEDSAMYFCASSYRGSNQPQHFGDGTRLSIL.

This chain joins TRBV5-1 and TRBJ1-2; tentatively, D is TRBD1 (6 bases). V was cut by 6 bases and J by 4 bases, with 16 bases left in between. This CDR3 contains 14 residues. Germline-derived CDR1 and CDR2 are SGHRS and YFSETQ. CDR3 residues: CASNPGELTYGYTF. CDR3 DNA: TGCGCCAGCAACCCAGGGGAACTTACCTATGGCTACACCTTC.

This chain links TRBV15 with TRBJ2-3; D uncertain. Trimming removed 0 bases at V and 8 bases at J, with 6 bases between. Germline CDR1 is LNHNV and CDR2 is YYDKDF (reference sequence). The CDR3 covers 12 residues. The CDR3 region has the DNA TGTGCCACCAGCAGAGATTTCGTTACGCAGTATTTT. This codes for CATSRDFVTQYF.

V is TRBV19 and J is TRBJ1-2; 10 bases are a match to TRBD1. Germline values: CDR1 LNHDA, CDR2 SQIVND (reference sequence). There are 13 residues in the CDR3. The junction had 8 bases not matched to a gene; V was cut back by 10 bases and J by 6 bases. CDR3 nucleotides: TGTGCCACCACCGGGGGGACAGGGGATGGCTACACCTTC. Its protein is CATTGGTGDGYTF.

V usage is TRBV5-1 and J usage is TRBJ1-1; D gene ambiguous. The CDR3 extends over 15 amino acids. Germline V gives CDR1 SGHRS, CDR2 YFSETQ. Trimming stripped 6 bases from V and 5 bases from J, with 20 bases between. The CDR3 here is CASTQSGGIKTEAFF. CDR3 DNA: TGCGCCAGCACCCAATCGGGAGGGATTAAGACTGAAGCTTTCTTT.

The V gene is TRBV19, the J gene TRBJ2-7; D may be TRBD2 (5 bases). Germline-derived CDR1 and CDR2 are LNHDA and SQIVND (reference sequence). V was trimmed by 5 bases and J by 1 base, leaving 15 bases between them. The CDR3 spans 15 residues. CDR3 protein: CASSPSASRSYEQYV. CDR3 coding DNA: TGTGCCAGTAGTCCATCAGCTAGCAGATCCTACGAGCAGTACGTC.